This T cell receptor beta chain emerged from a study of regulatory T cells in long-lasting Graves disease. Assembly of TCR beta libraries relied on iRepertoire HTBI primers together with Arm-PCR of CDR3 regions. Original processing notes: Identification of gene segments yielded around 63 TRBV and 13 to 15 TRBJ across samples. TCRdb ran MiXCR on the multiplex PCR reads and lists one entry per CDR3 protein. TCRdb's processing, not the authors' own work, is the source of the V and J calls. The sample consists of 650,000 to 700,000 distinct CDR3 sequences, around 30% of them appearing once. CDR3 length: 12 amino acids. Germline V gives CDR1 SNHLY, CDR2 FYNNEI. V lost 6 bases and J 4 bases, leaving 10 bases between the germline ends. The time point: persistent/refractory GD, antithyroid drugs over 5 years with positive TRAb. RNA from PBMCs was the source of the TCR library. This clonotype occurred many times. As yet, its antigen is unknown.

General study findings and limits: Whereas new patients shared some 970 public clonotypes, persistent patients shared more, at a few thousand. With persistent disease, TRBV28, TRBJ1-2 and TRBJ2-5 were the favored segments.

This TCR came from a female donor with Graves disease. The source material was peripheral blood mononuclear cells (PBMCs), sampled when the disease was refractory, from a patient treated with antithyroid drugs. This chain uses TRBV2 with TRBJ2-7; tentatively, D is TRBD1 (6 bases). Written as DNA, the CDR3 is TGTGCCAGCAGCCGGACAGATTACGAGCAGTACTTC. Translation: CASSRTDYEQYF.